Listed below are T cell receptor beta chains from one sample, sequenced in a study of molecular identifiers for immune sequencing clone quantification. TCRdb reprocessed the PCR reads via MiXCR and lists one record per CDR3 protein. The table shows about 320,000 distinct CDR3 sequences, with about a quarter occurring only once. Sequencing input: naive CD8+ T cells from blood, with Jurkat cell RNA spiked in. These receptors were taken from a human donor in good health. Some libraries in this study had Jurkat cell RNA spiked in. The CDR3 runs from the conserved cysteine through the conserved F or W. Fields, in order: D gene, J gene, V gene, clone size, CDR3 DNA, CDR3 protein. D genes are given only for firm matches. Not all rows give a size; the values are once, few, many and, for expanded clones, a class.

.,TRBJ2-7,TRBV14,many,TGTGCCAGCAGCCAAGGGGGGCAGCCCTACGAGCAGTACTTC,CASSQGGQPYEQYF
.,TRBJ2-7,TRBV29-1,.,TGCAGCGGTCTTGATGATTACGAGCAGTACTTC,CSGLDDYEQYF
.,TRBJ2-3,TRBV5-3,.,TGTGCGAGCATCTGGGGGTGGTCATTGGATACGCAGTATTTT,CASIWGWSLDTQYF
.,TRBJ2-1,TRBV9,.,TGTGCCAGCAGCGTAGAATCGGGGTCAGAAGAGCAGTTCTTC,CASSVESGSEEQFF
.,TRBJ2-1,TRBV11-2,.,TGTGCCAGCAGCTTAGAGCGGGTAGACAATGAGCAGTTCTTC,CASSLERVDNEQFF
.,TRBJ1-5,TRBV10-2,.,TGCGCCAGCAGTGAAGATTGGGGGTTAGGTCAGCCCCAGCATTTT,CASSEDWGLGQPQHF
TRBD1,TRBJ2-6,TRBV7-9,few,TGTGCCAGCAGCTTATTAGGACAGGGAATCTCTGGGGCCAACGTCCTGACTTTC,CASSLLGQGISGANVLTF
.,TRBJ2-7,TRBV5-6,few,TGTGCCAGCAGCTTGGAAATAAGCTACGAGCAGTACTTC,CASSLEISYEQYF
.,TRBJ1-1,TRBV14,many,TGTGCCAGCAGCCAAGGTCAAAAGATTTCGGCTTTCTTT,CASSQGQKISAFF
.,TRBJ1-1,TRBV10-3,.,TGTGCCATCAGTGAGCTAGGGTCGAACACTGAAGCTTTCTTT,CAISELGSNTEAFF
TRBD1,TRBJ1-2,TRBV28,many,TGTGCCAGCAGTCTTGCGGGGACAGGGTATTTCTATGGCTACACCTTC,CASSLAGTGYFYGYTF
.,TRBJ1-2,TRBV4-1,.,TGCGCCAGCAGCCAAGAAGTCAGGGATCTCCTTGGCTACACCTTC,CASSQEVRDLLGYTF
.,TRBJ2-1,TRBV7-6,.,TGTGCCAGCAGCTTCCAGGGAAGCTCCTACAATGAGCAGTTCTTC,CASSFQGSSYNEQFF
.,TRBJ1-1,TRBV5-5,many,TGTGCCAGCAGCCAGGACCTACACACTGAAGCTTTCTTT,CASSQDLHTEAFF
.,TRBJ2-7,TRBV9,.,TGTACCAGCAGCGCCCGCTACGAGCAGTACTTC,CTSSARYEQYF